This is a list of T cell receptor beta chains from one sample in a study of Ad26.COV2.S vaccination and SARS-CoV-2 variants. Sequenced by immunoSEQ multiplex PCR; TCRdb stores in-frame clones only, minus some. Of approximately 420,000 clones listed, approximately 90% are singletons. Specimen: peripheral blood, collected in a trial of Ad26.COV2.S vaccine versus placebo. The receptor set was obtained from a person aged 18 to 65 who received the Ad26.COV2.S COVID-19 vaccine or a placebo. The CDR3 runs from the conserved cysteine through the conserved F or W.

j_gene	v_gene	CDR3aa
TRBJ1-2	TRBV28	CASSFGWDRGYGYTF
TRBJ2-3	TRBV18	CASSGLAGTDTQYF
TRBJ1-1	TRBV7-8	CASSIRRDRGHGEAFF
TRBJ2-3	TRBV7-2	CASSLWGGTTDTQYF
TRBJ1-1	TRBV7-2	CASSFFTGTGWNTEAFF
TRBJ2-1	TRBV6-5	CASSWGGGEQFF
TRBJ2-5	TRBV7-9	CASSQGLAGGPFETQYF
TRBJ2-5	TRBV24-1	CATSLSGGKETQYF
TRBJ2-7	TRBV11-2	CASSHRDWDYEQYF
TRBJ2-3	TRBV19	CASSTPPGRVTDTQYF
TRBJ2-3	TRBV6-1	CASSEFSRGADTQYF
TRBJ2-1	TRBV2	CASSDRQGPSYNEQFF
TRBJ1-6	TRBV7-9	CASSLSPPASSYNSPLHF
TRBJ2-5	TRBV28	CASSHPSGRTQYF
TRBJ2-1	TRBV19	CASGLSGGHHNEQFF
TRBJ1-5	TRBV11-2	CASSLGGGGDQPQHF
TRBJ2-3	TRBV7-2	CASSLADRGTDTQYF
TRBJ1-2	TRBV9	CASSGGIYGYTF
TRBJ1-1	TRBV10-2	CASSVQGSTEAFF
TRBJ2-5	TRBV7-8	CASSSSGGAAETQYF
TRBJ1-2	TRBV7-2	CASSLGDRRNYGYTF
TRBJ2-5	TRBV3-1/TRBV3-2	CASSQAYLRQGQETQYF
TRBJ2-3	TRBV7-9	CASSQSGGADTQYF
TRBJ1-1	TRBV12-3/TRBV12-4	CASRDRGDTEAFF
TRBJ1-6	TRBV7-9	CASSSLAGPGSPLHF
TRBJ1-5	TRBV19	CASSTYRDRGNQPQHF
TRBJ2-7	TRBV7-9	CASSNEKNPAYEQYF
TRBJ1-2	TRBV18	CASSDSRTGLYGYTF
TRBJ2-1	TRBV7-2	CASSLLGRGSQSSYNEQFF
TRBJ1-2	TRBV5-6	CASSLIRPYGYTF
TRBJ2-1	TRBV14	CASSQDPAQRGALGYNEQFF
TRBJ2-7	TRBV29-1	CSVGVRSYYEQYF
TRBJ1-2	TRBV30	CAWSVRGQSVRGYTF
TRBJ1-5	TRBV10-1	CASSESGSHKSNQPQHF
TRBJ2-5	TRBV7-3	CASSLGTVQETQYF
TRBJ2-2	TRBV7-8	CASSPKGGFTGELFF
TRBJ2-5	TRBV7-9	CASSWGSGGETQYF
TRBJ1-6	TRBV11-2	CASSLGLYNSPLHF
TRBJ1-6	TRBV5-6	CASSSNLSPLHF
TRBJ1-1	TRBV7-2	CASSLARVGRGTEAFF
TRBJ2-7	TRBV6-1	CASSEPGQIGSYEQYF
TRBJ1-3	TRBV5-4	CASSLMGNGNTIYF
TRBJ2-5	TRBV10-2	CASLPRGAWETQYF
TRBJ2-7	TRBV28	CASSFPAPGGREQYF
TRBJ2-7	TRBV15	CATSREGGLYEQYF
TRBJ1-3	TRBV28	CASSLGQVLGNTIYF
TRBJ2-5	TRBV6-5	CATLRDTPAGETQYF
TRBJ1-5	TRBV24-1	CATSENRLKNQPQHF
TRBJ1-2	TRBV14	CASSAQGLANYGYTF
TRBJ2-7	TRBV24-1	CATSDSGKGGSSYEQYF
TRBJ1-1	TRBV7-3	CASSRGLLNTEAFF
TRBJ1-6	TRBV7-2	CASSRDRVDNSPLHF
TRBJ2-7	TRBV19	CASSTRLGGIHEQYF